This TCR beta chain appears in the sequencing data of a study of OX40 agonist ivuxolimab in advanced cancers. The protocol was immunoSEQ multiplex PCR, while the TCRdb copy is restricted to in-frame clones and leaves out a portion. The sample records around 84,000 clones, 70% to 85% being singletons. Trimming removed 2 bases from V and 6 bases from J; junction bases left unmatched: 5. Germline values: CDR1 SEHNR, CDR2 FQNEAQ (reference sequence). This CDR3 comprises 14 residues. This clone was seen a single time. The sequencing used CD4+ or CD8+ T cells sorted from blood, collected in a trial of the OX40 agonist ivuxolimab. The TCR was taken from an adult with an advanced solid tumor such as melanoma, head and neck, liver or kidney cancer. The chain combines TRBV7-9 with TRBJ2-5, with TRBD1 matching over 8 bases. This CDR3 reads CASSLPGGGQTQYF. The CDR3 DNA follows: TGTGCCAGCAGCTTACCAGGGGGCGGGCAGACCCAGTACTTC.